This T cell receptor beta chain was retrieved from a study of blood T cell repertoires in COVID-19. Study information: PBMCs, B-cell-depleted T cells, or T cells were the source of the cDNA or gDNA that made up the material.

Methods used by the authors: Nucleated cell number was recorded as an estimate derived from reference gene primer amplification. The repertoire was sequenced with immunoSEQ multiplex PCR; TCRdb's copy has only in-frame clones and lacks some. The V and J calls and clone size come from that table; D and trimming were worked out from the DNA. The sample has 100,000 or so clones, around 94% seen once. The CDR3 is 14 residues long. CDR1 is LNHDA, CDR2 SQIVND, per germline (reference sequence). Trimming took off 6 bases at V and 4 bases at J, with 12 bases between the two ends. The genes are TRBV19 and TRBJ2-2; a possible D gene is TRBD1 (5 bases). This receptor was identified in a man aged 45-65 years with active COVID-19. Sequenced: peripheral blood. In DNA, the CDR3 is TGTGCCAGTAGACCAGGACAAGGCACCGGGGAGCTGTTTTTT. This codes for CASRPGQGTGELFF. Filled out from reference TRBV19 and TRBJ2-2, the complete variable domain reads DGGITQSPKYLFRKEGQNVTLSCEQNLNHDAMYWYRQDPGQGLRLIYYSQIVNDFQKGDIAEGYSVSREKKESFPLTVTSAQKNPTAFYLCASRPGQGTGELFFGEGSRLTVL.